This T cell receptor (beta chain) originates from a study of blood T cell repertoires in COVID-19. Trimming removed 6 bases from V and 7 bases from J; junction bases left unmatched: 21. Per germline, CDR1 MNHNY and CDR2 SVGAGI (reference sequence). This CDR3 is built from 20 residues. The assay was immunoSEQ multiplex PCR, and TCRdb's table has in-frame clones only and misses some. This table has some 450,000 clones, approximately 90% appearing once. The chain recombines TRBV6-6 with TRBJ1-6; 10 bases align to TRBD1. The source is a woman aged 45-59 years with COVID-19, enrolled during active disease. The sequenced sample was peripheral blood. The CDR3 nucleotides are TGTGCCAGCAGCCCCGAACATTGGGACAGGGGCGAAGGTTGGAATTCACCCCTCCACTTT. Amino acids: CASSPEHWDRGEGWNSPLHF.